What follows is one T cell receptor (beta chain) and its context. Its target is not known. TCRdb's copy holds only in-frame clones and misses some; the assay was immunoSEQ multiplex PCR. The repertoire consists of under 2,000,000 clones, with roughly 95% occurring once and the leading ten covering under 1.5%. Positive CCR7 selection of CD45RO-negative cells yielded the naive CD8 cells, and terminally differentiated effector memory CD45RA+ cells were excluded. The data were taken from a study of shared clonotypes between healthy human individuals. Study-wide points: For naive CD4 cells, roughly 5% of clonotypes were shared across a handful of donors.

The CDR3 is 15 residues long. The V end lost 5 bases, the J end lost 0 bases, and 13 bases lay between the germline ends. Germline CDR1 MNHEY, CDR2 SMNVEV (reference sequence). The specimen was naive CD8+ T cells sorted from blood. This TCR was sampled from a man in his late teens or twenties in good health. This chain links TRBV27 with TRBJ2-5; no clear D. In nucleotides, the CDR3 is TGTGCCAGCAGTCACAGTGTTTTAAACCAAGAGACCCAGTACTTC. It is translated as CASSHSVLNQETQYF.